Reported below is one TCR beta chain. What it binds is unknown. This sample was taken from a study of T-cell memory formation after mild COVID-19. At the level of the study: Clusters were largely donor specific.

The study, taken as a whole, reports: Shrinking CD4+ clones were chiefly CM and EM; CD8+ ones were chiefly EMRA. The study found balanced CD4/CD8 in clones contracting day 15 to 85 and a CD4+ lean in later expanders.

Barcoded TCR alpha and TCR beta cDNA libraries with UMIs came from 5'RACE using constant-segment primers. From the 5' RACE reads, TCRdb called clonotypes with MiXCR, one entry per CDR3 protein. The table includes hundreds of thousands of distinct CDR3 sequences, around 28% detected once. The receptor comes from an adult woman who had mild COVID-19 (a few samples of this study predate the infection). Cell type and time point are not known. What was sequenced was PBMCs or a T cell subset sorted from them (not recorded which).

The chain's CDR3 is CATSTRNRVEGYGYTF. The CDR3 nucleotides read TGTGCCACCAGTACCCGCAACAGGGTAGAGGGGTATGGCTACACCTTC. The chain has TRBV15 and TRBJ1-2; D is perhaps TRBD1 (6 bases). This CDR3 comprises 16 residues. Trimming removed 6 bases at V and 5 bases at J, with 22 bases between. Germline V gene lookup returns CDR1 LNHNV and CDR2 YYDKDF (reference sequence).